What follows are 2 T cell receptor beta chains derived from one specimen sequenced in a study of T cell responses to AZD1222 COVID-19 vaccine. The data were produced by immunoSEQ multiplex PCR, yet TCRdb's version contains in-frame clones alone and is incomplete. The table includes about 100,000 clones, about 90% detected once. Sequences were derived from peripheral blood, sampled 28 days after the second AZD1222 dose. These receptors all stem from an adult who received the AZD1222 COVID-19 vaccine.

J is TRBJ1-2 and V is TRBV3-1 (or the pseudogene TRBV3-2), with D hard to call. The ends were cut back, 6 bases at V and 4 bases at J, with 15 bases in the middle. CDR3 length: 14 amino acids. Germline CDR1 and CDR2: LGHDT and YNNKEL (reference sequence). As DNA, the CDR3 is TGTGCCAGCAGTCTCCTCGAGGGAGGCTATGGCTACACCTTC. Protein: CASSLLEGGYGYTF.

The rearrangement joins TRBV28 to TRBJ2-1; TRBD1 might be the D (5 bases). V dropped 7 bases and J dropped 2 bases, with 12 bases sitting between them. Germline assignment: CDR1 MDHEN and CDR2 SYDVKM. The CDR3 loop spans 14 amino acids. The CDR3 DNA reads as TGTGCCAGCACCGAGCCGGACACCTACAATGAGCAGTTCTTC. It translates to CASTEPDTYNEQFF. Complete variable domain (other parts from reference TRBV28 and TRBJ2-1): DVKVTQSSRYLVKRTGEKVFLECVQDMDHENMFWYRQDPGLGLRLIYFSYDVKMKEKGDIPEGYSVSREKKERFSLILESASTNQTSMYLCASTEPDTYNEQFFGPGTRLTVL.